This T cell receptor (beta chain) emerged from a study of T-cell memory formation after mild COVID-19. Across the whole study: Clusters were largely donor specific.

As for this clonotype: The antigen remains unidentified. At one boundary the junction diverges from the germline segment, which might be a read error.

Regarding the study as a whole: Clones shrinking from day 15 to 85 showed even CD4/CD8 mixes; later expanders tilted CD4+.

Per germline, CDR1 LNHDA and CDR2 SQIVND (reference sequence). The CDR3 spans 15 residues. TCRdb fed the 5' RACE reads into MiXCR, producing one record per CDR3 protein. In the table there are about 350,000 distinct CDR3 sequences, around 15% of which are singletons. The material sequenced was PBMCs or a T cell subset sorted from them (not recorded which). This TCR was sampled from a young man who had mild COVID-19 (a few samples of this study predate the infection). Cell type and time point are not known. The rearrangement links TRBV19 to TRBJ2-7; D gene unclear. The chain's CDR3 is CASSIGSQLVYEQYF. In nucleotides, the CDR3 is TGTGCCAGCAGTATAGGCAGCCAACTCGTCTACGAGCAGTACTTC. Using reference TRBV19 and TRBJ2-7 for the parts outside the CDR3, the full variable domain is DGGITQSPKYLFRKEGQNVTLSCEQNLNHDAMYWYRQDPGQGLRLIYYSQIVNDFQKGDIAEGYSVSREKKESFPLTVTSAQKNPTAFYLCASSIGSQLVYEQYFGPGTRLTVT.